Following are 9 T cell receptor beta chains from one sample sequenced in a study of blood T cell repertoires in COVID-19. This table comes from immunoSEQ multiplex PCR, and its TCRdb copy is limited to in-frame clones, with some not included. The sample has about 220,000 clones, around 84% seen once. The source material was peripheral blood. All receptors come from a man between 45 and 60 years old with active or convalescent COVID-19.

The rearrangement uses TRBV3-1 (or the pseudogene TRBV3-2) and TRBJ2-7, with TRBD2 matching 8 bases. J gave up 5 bases and V 4 bases, and 7 bases lay outside the gene matches. This CDR3 has 14 residues. Per germline, CDR1 LGHDT and CDR2 YNNKEL (reference sequence). The CDR3 sequence: CASSPPGRVNEQYF. CDR3 in DNA: TGTGCCAGCAGCCCTCCCGGGAGGGTCAACGAGCAGTACTTC.

This chain joins TRBV9 and TRBJ2-2; 7 bases map to TRBD2. The V and J ends lost 3 bases and 1 base, in that order; junction bases with no gene match: 3. CDR3 length: 15 residues. In germline, CDR1 is SGDLS, CDR2 YYNGEE. CDR3 sequence: CASSGPSGNTGELFF. The DNA of the CDR3 is TGTGCCAGCAGCGGACCTAGCGGGAACACCGGGGAGCTGTTTTTT.

The J gene is TRBJ2-3, the V gene TRBV7-9; D not certain. Germline assignment: CDR1 SEHNR and CDR2 FQNEAQ (reference sequence). Trimming stripped 4 bases from V and 4 bases from J, with 9 bases between. The length of the CDR3 is 13 residues. The CDR3 DNA reads as TGTGCCAGCAGCTCCCACAGAGCAGATACGCAGTATTTT. Residues: CASSSHRADTQYF.

This chain joins TRBV15 and TRBJ1-2, with TRBD1 as a possible D gene (5 bases). There are 14 residues in the CDR3. Between the trimmed V and J ends, which lost 5 bases and 8 bases, there was a span of 18 bases. Germline V gene sequence: CDR1 LNHNV, CDR2 YYDKDF (reference sequence). This CDR3 is CATSPERGVKGYTF. DNA of the CDR3: TGTGCCACCAGCCCTGAGCGGGGGGTTAAAGGCTACACCTTC.

This clone was picked up one time. The V call is TRBV14, the J call TRBJ2-3; D possibly corresponds to TRBD2 (6 bases). Looked up from germline, CDR1 is SGHDN and CDR2 is FVKESK. The CDR3 consists of 13 residues. V was shortened by 1 base and J by 12 bases, with 14 bases between the two germline ends. The CDR3 spells CASSQARTNLQYF. The CDR3, as DNA: TGTGCCAGCAGCCAAGCTAGGACTAATCTTCAGTATTTT.

The chain employs TRBV5-4 and TRBJ2-5, with 11 bases identical to TRBD2. V lost 3 bases, J lost 3 bases, and 4 bases stayed unmatched. Germline V CDR1 and CDR2: SGHNT, YYREEE (reference sequence). CDR3 size: 15 residues. The CDR3 spells CASSSLAGGKETQYF. CDR3 nucleotides: TGTGCCAGCAGCTCCTTAGCGGGAGGGAAAGAGACCCAGTACTTC.

This clone was recorded a few times. CDR3 nucleotide sequence: TGTGCTAGTGGTGCCTACCTCCGAGGGGAGGGATCCTACAATGAGCAGTTCTTC. It encodes CASGAYLRGEGSYNEQFF. V is TRBV12-5 and J is TRBJ2-1, with TRBD2 identical over 7 bases. CDR1 is LGHNT, CDR2 FRNRAP, per germline. V gave up 5 bases and J gave up 1 base; unmatched junction bases: 14. This CDR3 is built from 18 residues.

V is TRBV29-1 and J is TRBJ2-1, with 13 bases fitting TRBD2. The V gene end was trimmed by 6 bases and the J gene end by 4 bases; junction bases not matched to a gene: 6. The CDR3 is 15 amino acids. Germline CDR1 and CDR2: SQVTM and ANQGSEA. The CDR3 DNA is TGCAGCGTCGAGGGGGGACTAGCGGGGTACAATGAGCAGTTCTTC. It yields the protein CSVEGGLAGYNEQFF.

A remark on this clone: The identical CDR3 is also encoded by other nucleotide sequences in the sample. V usage is TRBV5-1 and J usage is TRBJ2-3; weak D call: TRBD1 (6 bases). The CDR3 sequence is 14 residues long. Trimming shortened V by 0 bases and J by 4 bases, and 9 bases separated the two germline ends. Germline CDR1 SGHRS, CDR2 YFSETQ. The CDR3 DNA reads as TGCGCCAGCAGCTTGGTTCAGGGGCCAGATACGCAGTATTTT. Translated, it gives CASSLVQGPDTQYF.